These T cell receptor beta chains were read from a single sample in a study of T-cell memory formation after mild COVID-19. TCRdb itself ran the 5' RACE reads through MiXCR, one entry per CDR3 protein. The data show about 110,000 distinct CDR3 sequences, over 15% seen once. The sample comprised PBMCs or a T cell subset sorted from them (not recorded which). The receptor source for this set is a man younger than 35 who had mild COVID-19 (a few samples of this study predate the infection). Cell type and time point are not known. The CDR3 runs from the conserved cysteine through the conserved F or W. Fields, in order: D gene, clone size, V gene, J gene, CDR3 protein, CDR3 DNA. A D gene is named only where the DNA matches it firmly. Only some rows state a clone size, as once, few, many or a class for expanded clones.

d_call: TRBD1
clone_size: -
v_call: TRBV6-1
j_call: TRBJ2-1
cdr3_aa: CASSEIRDRGYNEQFF
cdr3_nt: TGTGCCAGCAGTGAAATCCGGGACAGGGGCTACAATGAGCAGTTCTTC

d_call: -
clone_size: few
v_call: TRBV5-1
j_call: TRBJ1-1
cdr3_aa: CASKVRLEGWGTEAFF
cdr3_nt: TGCGCCAGCAAGGTGAGGTTGGAAGGCTGGGGCACTGAAGCTTTCTTT

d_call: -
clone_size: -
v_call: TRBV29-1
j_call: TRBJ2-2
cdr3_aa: CSVGTGFRNTGELFF
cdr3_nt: TGCAGCGTTGGTACAGGGTTTCGGAACACCGGGGAGCTGTTTTTT

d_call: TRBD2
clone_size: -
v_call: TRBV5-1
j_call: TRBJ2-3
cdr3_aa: CASSSPRGGGASRTDTQYF
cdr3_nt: TGCGCCAGCAGCTCCCCCCGGGGCGGGGGGGCCAGCAGGACAGATACGCAGTATTTT

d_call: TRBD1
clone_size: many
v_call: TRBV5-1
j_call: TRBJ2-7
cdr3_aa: CASSLEPGGLYYEQYF
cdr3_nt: TGCGCCAGCAGCTTGGAACCAGGGGGCCTTTACTACGAGCAGTACTTC

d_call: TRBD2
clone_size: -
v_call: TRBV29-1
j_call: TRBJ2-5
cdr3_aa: CSVPRGAETQYF
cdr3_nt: TGCAGCGTTCCGCGGGGGGCAGAGACCCAGTACTTC

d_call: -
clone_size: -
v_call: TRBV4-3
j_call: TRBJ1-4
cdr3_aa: CASSRPPRSGSATNEKLFF
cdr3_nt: TGCGCCAGCAGCCGCCCCCCGAGGTCAGGGAGTGCAACTAATGAAAAACTGTTTTTT

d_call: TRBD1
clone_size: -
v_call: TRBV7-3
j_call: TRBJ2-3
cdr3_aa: CASSPQGVVYTQYF
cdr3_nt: TGTGCCAGCAGCCCCCAGGGGGTCGTCTATACGCAGTATTTT

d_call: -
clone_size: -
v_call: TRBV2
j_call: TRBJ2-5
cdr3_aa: CAMARSGETQYF
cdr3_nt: TGTGCCATGGCGAGGTCTGGAGAGACCCAGTACTTC

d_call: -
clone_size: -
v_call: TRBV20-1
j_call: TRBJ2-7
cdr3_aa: CSARDGLGGSHEQYF
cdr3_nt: TGCAGTGCTAGAGATGGCCTGGGGGGAAGCCACGAGCAGTACTTC

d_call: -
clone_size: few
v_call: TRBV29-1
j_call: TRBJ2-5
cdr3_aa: CSVVGRLTRETQYF
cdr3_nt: TGCAGCGTTGTCGGACGCCTAACACGAGAGACCCAGTACTTC

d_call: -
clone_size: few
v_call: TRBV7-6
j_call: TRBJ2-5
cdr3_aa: CASSYSPRGRSRTQYF
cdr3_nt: TGTGCCAGCAGCTATTCGCCTAGGGGTAGATCTCGGACCCAGTACTTC

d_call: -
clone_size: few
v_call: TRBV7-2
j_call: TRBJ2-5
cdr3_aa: CASSLFGRQETQYF
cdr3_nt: TGTGCCAGCAGCTTATTCGGCAGACAAGAGACCCAGTACTTC

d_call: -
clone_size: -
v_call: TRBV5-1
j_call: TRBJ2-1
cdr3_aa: CASSLLGREMGIGNEQFF
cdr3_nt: TGCGCCAGCAGCCTGCTGGGACGCGAGATGGGGATTGGGAATGAGCAGTTCTTC

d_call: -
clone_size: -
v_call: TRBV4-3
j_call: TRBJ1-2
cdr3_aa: CASSQDWADYGYTF
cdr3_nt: TGCGCCAGCAGCCAAGATTGGGCAGACTATGGCTACACCTTC